These T cell receptor beta chains were read from a single sample in a study of shared T cell receptors in the human thymus. The protocol was immunoSEQ multiplex PCR, while the TCRdb copy is restricted to in-frame clones and leaves out a portion. The sample holds some 400,000 clones; roughly 94% are singletons and the top ten take approximately 0.02%. The sample taken for sequencing was thymocytes. These receptors came from a human donor. CDR3s include the opening cysteine and the closing phenylalanine or tryptophan. D genes are given only for firm matches. Size values are once, few and many counts, or a class for expanded clones, and some rows have none.

d_call j_call v_call clone_size cdr3_nt cdr3_aa
TRBD1 TRBJ2-3 TRBV19 once TGTGCCAGTAGTATCGGACAGGGTATTAGCACAGATACGCAGTATTTT CASSIGQGISTDTQYF
TRBD2 TRBJ2-1 TRBV28 NA TGTGCCAGCAGTACTAGCGGCCCCGGCTACAATGAGCAGTTCTTC CASSTSGPGYNEQFF
NA TRBJ1-1 TRBV28 NA TGTGCCAGCAGTCTCCGTCGACAGGAAGCCGAAGCTTTCTTT CASSLRRQEAEAFF
TRBD2 TRBJ2-3 TRBV27 NA TGTGCCAGCAGTACGGGGACTAGCGGGCGGGGAGATACGCAGTATTTT CASSTGTSGRGDTQYF
NA TRBJ2-3 TRBV10-3 NA TGTGCCATCAGTCATACCCAAGACACAGATACGCAGTATTTT CAISHTQDTDTQYF
NA TRBJ2-3 TRBV6-5 NA TGTGCCAGCAGTTACTCGGGTGTCCCACCGACAGATACGCAGTATTTT CASSYSGVPPTDTQYF
NA TRBJ2-3 TRBV15 NA TGTGCCACCAGCAGAGATCTTGAGGGTAGCACAGATACGCAGTATTTT CATSRDLEGSTDTQYF
NA TRBJ2-7 TRBV7-2 NA TGTGCCAGCAGCTTAGGGCTAGGCCCCTACGAGCAGTACTTC CASSLGLGPYEQYF
TRBD2 TRBJ2-1 TRBV6-1 once TGTGCCAGCAGTGAAGCCACGGATGAGCGGGAGTCTACGTATGAGCAGTTCTTC CASSEATDERESTYEQFF
NA TRBJ2-3 TRBV14 NA TGTGCCAGCAGCCCCCACTACCCTAGGGCGGCTAGCACAGATACGCAGTATTTT CASSPHYPRAASTDTQYF
TRBD1 TRBJ1-2 TRBV5-4 once TGTGCCAGCAGCGCGGGGACAGGGGAATATGGCTACACCTTC CASSAGTGEYGYTF
NA TRBJ1-1 TRBV30 few TGTGCCTGGATACGGAACACTGAAGCTTTCTTT CAWIRNTEAFF
TRBD2 TRBJ2-1 TRBV28 NA TGTGCCAGCAGTTCCCTCGCCGGGACTAGCGGGAGGGCCTTCCTTTACAATGAGCAGTTCTTC CASSSLAGTSGRAFLYNEQFF
TRBD1 TRBJ2-2 TRBV29-1 NA TGCAGCGTTGTGACAGGGGGTTTGGGGACCGGGGAGCTGTTTTTT CSVVTGGLGTGELFF